This entry describes one T cell receptor (beta chain). TCRdb's copy holds only in-frame clones and misses some; the assay was immunoSEQ multiplex PCR. The sample holds around 320,000 clones, approximately 91% seen once. The source of the sample is a study of blood T cell repertoires in COVID-19. On the study more broadly: The analysed material was cDNA or gDNA that came from T cells, B-cell-depleted T cells, or PBMCs.

Trimming took off 8 bases at V and 4 bases at J, with 20 bases between the two ends. Germline assignment: CDR1 MNHEY and CDR2 SVGAGI. This CDR3 spans 15 amino acids. Participants were aged about 18 to 100 years, lived in about 26 US areas, and enrolled virtually. Cohorts were determined from participant-reported clinical history. A PCR-confirmed or clinician-diagnosed COVID-19 case had contacted exposed participants within 2 weeks of entry. The sample taken for sequencing was PBMCs or T cells enriched from blood (not recorded which). This chain connects TRBV6-5 to TRBJ1-1, with D perhaps matching TRBD1 (5 bases). This sequence was found in a woman aged 25 to 39 who had been exposed to COVID-19. The CDR3 loop reads CASGTTGRGITEAFF. CDR3 sequence (DNA): TGTGCCAGCGGAACTACGGGGAGGGGAATCACTGAAGCTTTCTTT.